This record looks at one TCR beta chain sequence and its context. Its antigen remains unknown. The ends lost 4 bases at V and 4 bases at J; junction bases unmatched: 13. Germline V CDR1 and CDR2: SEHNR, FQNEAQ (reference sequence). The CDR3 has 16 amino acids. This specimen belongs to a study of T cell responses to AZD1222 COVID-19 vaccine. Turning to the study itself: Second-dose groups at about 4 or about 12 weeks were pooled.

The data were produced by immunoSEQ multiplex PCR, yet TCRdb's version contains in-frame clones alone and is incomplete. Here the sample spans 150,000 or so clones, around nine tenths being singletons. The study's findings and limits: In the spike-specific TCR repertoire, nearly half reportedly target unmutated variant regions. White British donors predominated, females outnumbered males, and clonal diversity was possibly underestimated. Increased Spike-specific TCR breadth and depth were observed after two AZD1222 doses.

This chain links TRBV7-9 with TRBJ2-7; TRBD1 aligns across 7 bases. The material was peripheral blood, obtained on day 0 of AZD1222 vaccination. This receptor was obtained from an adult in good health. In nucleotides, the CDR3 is TGTGCCAGCAGCTCGACCGCAGACAGGGATCATTACGAGCAGTACTTC. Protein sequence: CASSSTADRDHYEQYF.